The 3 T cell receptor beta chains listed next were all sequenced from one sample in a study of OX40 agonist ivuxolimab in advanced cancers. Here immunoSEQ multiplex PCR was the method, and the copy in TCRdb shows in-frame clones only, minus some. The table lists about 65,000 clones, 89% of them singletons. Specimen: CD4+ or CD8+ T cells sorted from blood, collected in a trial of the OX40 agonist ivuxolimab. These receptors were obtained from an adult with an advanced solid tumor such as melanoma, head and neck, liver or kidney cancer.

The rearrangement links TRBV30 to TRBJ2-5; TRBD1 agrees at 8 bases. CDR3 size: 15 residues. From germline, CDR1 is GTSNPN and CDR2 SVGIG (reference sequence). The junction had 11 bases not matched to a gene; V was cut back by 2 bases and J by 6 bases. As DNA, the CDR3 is TGTGCCTGGAGTTTAGTATGGCAGGGGGCCAAGACCCAGTACTTC. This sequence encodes CAWSLVWQGAKTQYF.

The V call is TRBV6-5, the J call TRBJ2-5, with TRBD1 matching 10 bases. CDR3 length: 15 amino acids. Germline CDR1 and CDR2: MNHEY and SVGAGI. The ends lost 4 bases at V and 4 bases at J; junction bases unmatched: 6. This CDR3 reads CASSFGQGEGETQYF. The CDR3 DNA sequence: TGTGCCAGCAGTTTCGGACAGGGGGAAGGAGAGACCCAGTACTTC.

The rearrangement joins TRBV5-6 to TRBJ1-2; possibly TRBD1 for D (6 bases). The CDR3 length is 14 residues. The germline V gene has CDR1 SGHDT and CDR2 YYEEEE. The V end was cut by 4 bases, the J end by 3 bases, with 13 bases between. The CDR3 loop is CASSDGRGYYGYTF. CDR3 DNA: TGTGCCAGCAGCGATGGCAGGGGATACTATGGCTACACCTTC. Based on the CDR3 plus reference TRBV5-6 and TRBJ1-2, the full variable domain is DAGVTQSPTHLIKTRGQQVTLRCSPKSGHDTVSWYQQALGQGPQFIFQYYEEEERQRGNFPDRFSGHQFPNYSSELNVNALLLGDSALYLCASSDGRGYYGYTFGSGTRLTVV.